This T cell receptor (beta chain) derives from a study of cytomegalovirus exposure and HLA in healthy donors. Study-wide findings and caveats: Researchers reported in a later analysis that a missense DCLRE1C variant was tied to TCR beta V- and J-gene trimming. Some segments of the V type, notably TRBV6-2 and TRBV6-3, were excluded as indistinguishable.

Remarks on this clone: Antigen specificity is unknown.

CDR3 length equals 13 residues. Trimming left V 0 bases short and J 6 bases short, with 9 bases between. Germline V CDR1 and CDR2: LGHNA, YNFKEQ. The PCR made use of 60 Vbeta and 13 Jbeta primers. The assay was immunoSEQ multiplex PCR, and TCRdb's table has in-frame clones only and misses some. The table has some 200,000 clones, approximately 78% seen once. This clonotype originated in a woman in her thirties or forties in good health and CMV-seronegative. The chain combines TRBV4-2 with TRBJ2-7; D not resolved. Sequences were obtained from PBMCs. The CDR3 DNA reads as TGTGCCAGCAGCCAAGAATGGCCGGGCGAGCAGTACTTC. The encoded protein is CASSQEWPGEQYF.